This TCR beta chain was sequenced in a study of cytomegalovirus exposure and HLA in healthy donors. Trimming removed 7 bases from V and 4 bases from J; junction bases left unmatched: 9. The V gene's germline CDR1 is LNHDA and CDR2 SQIVND (reference sequence). The length of the CDR3 is 15 residues. Researchers ran the PCR with 60 Vbeta and 13 Jbeta primers. Sequenced by immunoSEQ multiplex PCR; TCRdb stores in-frame clones only, minus some. Here the sample spans approximately 240,000 clones, 70% to 85% being singletons. The sample was PBMCs. This chain links TRBV19 with TRBJ2-2, with 7 bases aligning to TRBD2. The clonotype comes from a woman in her 40s in good health and CMV-seronegative. The CDR3 region is CASMMLAAITGELFF. The CDR3 nucleotides read TGTGCCAGTATGATGCTAGCGGCGATCACCGGGGAGCTGTTTTTT.